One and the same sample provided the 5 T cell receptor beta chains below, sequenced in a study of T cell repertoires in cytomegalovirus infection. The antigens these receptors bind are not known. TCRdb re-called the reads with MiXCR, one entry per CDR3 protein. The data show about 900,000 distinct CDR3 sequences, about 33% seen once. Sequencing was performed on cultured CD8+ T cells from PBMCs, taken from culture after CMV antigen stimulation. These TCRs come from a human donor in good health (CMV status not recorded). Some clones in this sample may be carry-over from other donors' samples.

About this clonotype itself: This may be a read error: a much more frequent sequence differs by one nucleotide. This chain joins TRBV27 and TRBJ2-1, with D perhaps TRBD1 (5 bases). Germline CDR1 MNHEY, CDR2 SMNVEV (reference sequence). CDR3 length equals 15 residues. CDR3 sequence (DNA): TGTGCCAGCAGTCCAGGGTCCGAGCCGTACAATGAGCAGTCCTTC. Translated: CASSPGSEPYNEQSF.

As DNA, the CDR3 is TGCAGTGCCTTCGGACTAGCGGGATTGGAGACCCAGTACTTC. Translating gives CSAFGLAGLETQYF. The chain is built from TRBV20-1 and TRBJ2-5; 12 bases fit TRBD2. J was trimmed by 5 bases and V by 6 bases; bases with no gene match: 7. The germline CDR1 and CDR2 sequences are DFQATT and SNEGSKA (reference sequence). CDR3 length equals 14 residues.

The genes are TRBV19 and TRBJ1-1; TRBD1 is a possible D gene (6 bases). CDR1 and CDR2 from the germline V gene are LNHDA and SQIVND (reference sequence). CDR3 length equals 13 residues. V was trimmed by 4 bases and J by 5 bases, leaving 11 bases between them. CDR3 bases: TGTGCCAGTAGTAGGGACATCCTAACTGAAGCTTTCTTT. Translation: CASSRDILTEAFF.

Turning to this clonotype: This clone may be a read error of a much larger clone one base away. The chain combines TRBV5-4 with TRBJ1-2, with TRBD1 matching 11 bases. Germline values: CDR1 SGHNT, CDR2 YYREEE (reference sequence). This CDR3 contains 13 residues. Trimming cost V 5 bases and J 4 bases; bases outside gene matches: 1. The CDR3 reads CASRGTGGYGYTF. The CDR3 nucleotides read TGTGCCAGCAGGGGGACAGGGGGCTATGGCTACACCTTC.

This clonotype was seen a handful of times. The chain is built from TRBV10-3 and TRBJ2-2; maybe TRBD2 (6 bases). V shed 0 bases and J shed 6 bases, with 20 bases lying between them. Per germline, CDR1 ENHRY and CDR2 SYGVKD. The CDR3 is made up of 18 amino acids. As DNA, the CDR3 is TGTGCCATCAGTGAGTCCACCGGCGGAGGGGTTATGGCCGGGGAGCTGTTTTTT. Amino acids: CAISESTGGGVMAGELFF.